This TCR beta chain was identified during a study of metastatic and nonmetastatic thyroid tumors (dated by TCRdb to 2019 to 2021). Describing the broader study: The researchers compared repertoires between peripheral blood samples and tumor or nodule tissue samples from patients with malignant or benign thyroid disease.

Points the paper makes about the study in general: In both blood and tumor samples, TCR beta diversity was reported to be significantly higher in malignant tumors than in benign nodules.

This clone has a handful of counts. No cognate antigen has been identified for it. No base qualities exist here, and no much larger clone lies one base off it. Library generation was performed with PCR. TCRdb lists the instrument as Illumina HiSeq 4000. The TCR beta-chain CDR3 region of each patient was profiled by high-throughput sequencing. As for the authors' bioinformatics: CDR3 differences across clinicopathological groups were used to build a classifier for discriminating distant-metastatic papillary thyroid cancer patients. The Shannon index was used to measure repertoire diversity, and the Morisita-Horn index was used to measure how similar tumor and blood repertoires were. TCRdb took the public reads, trimmed them with fastp at Q25, ran MiXCR for clone calling and kept in-frame beta chains. These V and J calls derive from TCRdb rather than the authors' analysis. Recorded for this sample are 35,000 to 45,000 clones; 3% to 3.5% of them occurred a single time. Jointly, the top ten make up 9.5% to 10% of the sample.

Per the germline V gene, MDHEN is the CDR1 and SYDVKM is the CDR2. Counted from cysteine to phenylalanine, this CDR3 has 14 amino acids. Only the CDR3 region is kept as DNA, spanning 42 bases read in frame from base 1. Trimming takes 3 bases from V and 5 bases from J, and the germline ends sit 13 bases apart. None of the patients had been given any treatment before thyroid surgery. Using T-cell receptor beta sequencing, the study looked back at clinical samples from patients collected from the early 2010s to the late 2010s. Sequenced: blood. The sequence joins TRBV28 to TRBJ1-2; the D gene is not confidently resolved. The clonotype comes from a female donor with papillary thyroid cancer or a benign thyroid nodule (not recorded which). Some clones in this sample may be carry-over from other donors' samples. The CDR3 is CASSLGVLGYGYTF. The nucleotides are TGTGCCAGCAGTTTGGGAGTTTTAGGTTATGGCTACACCTTC.